The next 31 T cell receptor beta chains were all read from a single sample in a study of response to subunit inactivated influenza vaccine. TCRdb passed the RT-PCR reads through MiXCR, listing each CDR3 protein once. The repertoire includes 650,000 to 800,000 distinct CDR3 sequences, about 18% of them detected once, and approximately 10% sits in the top ten. The starting material was PBMCs from blood, obtained approximately 5 days after vaccination. These receptors all stem from a man between 45 and 60 years old who received an inactivated influenza vaccine.

The rearrangement joins TRBV5-1 to TRBJ2-7; 9 nucleotides agree with TRBD2. This CDR3 is built from 16 residues. The V gene's germline CDR1 is SGHRS and CDR2 YFSETQ. V lost 3 bases and J lost 2; bases outside the gene matches: 9. The CDR3, as DNA: TGCGCCAGCAGCTCCGGAAGTAGCGGGAGTCCCTACGAGCAGTACTTC. It encodes CASSSGSSGSPYEQYF.

V and J are TRBV28 and TRBJ2-7; 12 nucleotides line up with TRBD2. CDR3 length equals 16 residues. Trimming at V came to 3 bases and at J to 1 base, leaving 4 bases not matched to a gene. Germline V lookup: CDR1 MDHEN, CDR2 SYDVKM. This CDR3 reads CASSFLTSGRSYEQYF. CDR3 DNA: TGTGCCAGCAGTTTCCTGACTAGCGGGAGATCCTACGAGCAGTACTTC.

This chain connects TRBV6-5 to TRBJ2-2; TRBD2 matches 14 bases. Germline loops: CDR1 MNHEY, CDR2 SVGAGI. The CDR3 sequence is 16 residues long. The junction had 3 bases not matched to a gene; V was cut back by 4 bases and J by 5 bases. In DNA form, the CDR3 reads TGTGCCAGCAGTTTCGGACTAGCGGGAGGTACCGGGGAGCTGTTTTTT. It translates to CASSFGLAGGTGELFF.

CDR3 nucleotides: TGTGCCAGCAGCCCCTCGCTGTTCCTAGCGGGAAGTGCAGATACGCAGTATTTT. Residues: CASSPSLFLAGSADTQYF. The chain is built from TRBV11-1 and TRBJ2-3; 9 positions match TRBD2. This CDR3 is built from 18 residues. V lost 5 bases, J lost 4 bases, and 16 bases stayed unmatched. CDR1 SGHAT and CDR2 FQDESV come from the germline V gene (reference sequence).

This clonotype was seen more than once but under ten times. The V and J genes are TRBV20-1 and TRBJ2-7; TRBD1 matches at 7 bases. This CDR3 comprises 13 residues. V was clipped by 3 bases and J by 6 bases; unmatched bases: 8. CDR1 and CDR2 (germline): DFQATT, SNEGSKA (reference sequence). This chain's CDR3 is CSASPGHRGEQYF. The CDR3, as DNA: TGCAGTGCTAGCCCTGGTCACAGGGGCGAGCAGTACTTC.

J is TRBJ2-1 and V is TRBV7-2; a possible D gene is TRBD2 (6 bases). This CDR3 has 15 residues. Trimming removed 6 bases at V and 3 bases at J, with 15 bases between. The germline CDR1 and CDR2 sequences are SGHTA and FQGNSA. The DNA for the CDR3 is TGTGCCAGCAGGACGGATCGGGGGAGCTACAATGAGCAGTTCTTC. Translated: CASRTDRGSYNEQFF.

The rearrangement uses TRBV18 and TRBJ2-7; D unresolved. Trimming took off 3 bases at V and 5 bases at J, with 8 bases between the two ends. The CDR3 is made up of 12 amino acids. Germline values: CDR1 KGHSH, CDR2 LQKENI. The CDR3 coding sequence is TGTGCCAGCTCACCTAACGTTGACGAGCAGTACTTC. It translates to CASSPNVDEQYF.

In its sample, this clonotype was seen a few times. In DNA, the CDR3 is TGCGCCAGCAGCCAGGGCGATCTGAATGAGCAGTTCTTC. It is translated as CASSQGDLNEQFF. The chain joins TRBV4-1 to TRBJ2-1; D gene unclear. Trimming stripped 3 bases from V and 7 bases from J, with 10 bases between. The germline V gene encodes CDR1 MGHRA and CDR2 YSYEKL. The CDR3 runs 13 residues.

The chain combines TRBV6-5 with TRBJ2-5; TRBD1 aligns across 7 bases. V dropped 2 bases and J dropped 1; count of bases not matched to a gene: 4. Germline loops: CDR1 MNHEY, CDR2 SVGAGI. The CDR3 sequence is 15 residues long. The CDR3: CASSYTGTVQETQYF. The CDR3 coding sequence is TGTGCCAGCAGTTACACCGGGACAGTCCAAGAGACCCAGTACTTC.

In this sample, this clonotype turned up a few times. The CDR3 loop is CASSTDNQNTGELFF. CDR3 DNA: TGCGCCAGCAGCACCGACAACCAGAACACCGGGGAGCTGTTTTTT. The V gene is TRBV5-1, the J gene TRBJ2-2; D is unclear. From germline, CDR1 is SGHRS and CDR2 YFSETQ. This CDR3 has 15 residues. The V end was cut by 4 bases, the J end by 1 base, with 11 bases between.

Here the CDR3 reads CASSHRDPGRGEQFF. In nucleotides, the CDR3 is TGTGCCAGCAGCCACCGGGACCCCGGGCGGGGTGAGCAGTTCTTC. V usage is TRBV3-1 and J usage is TRBJ2-1; tentatively, D is TRBD2 (6 bases). There are 15 residues in the CDR3. The germline CDR1 and CDR2 sequences are LGHDT and YNNKEL (reference sequence). Deletions cut 3 bases from V and 9 bases from J, with 18 bases between.

This clonotype was observed a few times. The junction does not match germline at one end; this may be a read error. The V call is TRBV7-2, the J call TRBJ2-5; 13 bases are shared with TRBD2. CDR3 size: 14 residues. Germline V gives CDR1 SGHTA, CDR2 FQGNSA. CDR3 DNA: TGTGCCAGCAGTCCCACCGGGACTAGCGGGGCTCAGGACTTC. Its translation: CASSPTGTSGAQDF. Looking up the rest from reference TRBV7-2 and TRBJ2-5 gives the full variable domain: GAGVSQSPSNKVTEKGKDVELRCDPISGHTALYWYRQSLGQGLEFLIYFQGNSAPDKSGLPSDRFSAERTGGSVSTLTIQRTQQEDSAVYLCASSPTGTSGAQDFGPGTRLLVL.

The J gene is TRBJ2-7, the V gene TRBV4-3, with 8 bases fitting TRBD1. Germline lookup yields CDR1 LGHNA and CDR2 YSLEER. This CDR3 contains 14 residues. The trim removed 2 bases at V and 3 bases at J, leaving 3 bases unmatched. CDR3 DNA sequence: TGCGCCAGCAGCCAATCTACAGGGGGCTACGAGCAGTACTTC. It encodes CASSQSTGGYEQYF.

This clonotype was counted a few times. One junction end disagrees with the germline gene, perhaps due to a read error. The genes are TRBV9 and TRBJ1-2; 9 bases line up with TRBD1. The CDR3 covers 15 residues. From germline, CDR1 is SGDLS and CDR2 YYNGEE. This chain's CDR3 is CASSAGGTGNSGYTF. The CDR3 nucleotides read TGTGCCAGCAGCGCGGGAGGGACAGGGAACTCTGGCTACACCTTC.

J is TRBJ2-3 and V is TRBV20-1; TRBD2 might be the D (5 bases). Germline loops: CDR1 DFQATT, CDR2 SNEGSKA (reference sequence). This CDR3 spans 13 amino acids. The germline V and J ends were trimmed by 1 base and 2 bases, with 7 bases remaining between them. CDR3 in DNA: TGCAGTGCTAGAGGAGCGGTCACAGATACGCAGTATTTT. Protein product: CSARGAVTDTQYF.

Concerning this clonotype itself: At one end, the junction sequence differs from germline, possibly due to a read error. The rearrangement joins TRBV12-3 or TRBV12-4 to TRBJ2-5, with 11 bases matching TRBD2. The CDR3 has 15 residues. This CDR3 is CASSLAGGPRETQYF. CDR3 coding DNA: TGTGCCAGCAGCTTAGCGGGGGGGCCGCGAGAGACCCAGTACTTC.

This clonotype was found many times. The rearrangement uses TRBV29-1 and TRBJ2-3; D gene ambiguous. V lost 2 bases and J 6 bases, leaving 12 bases between the germline ends. From germline, CDR1 is SQVTM and CDR2 ANQGSEA. This CDR3 is 13 amino acids long. CDR3 amino acids: CSVEFRLQDTQYF. As DNA, the CDR3 is TGCAGCGTTGAATTTAGGCTTCAGGATACGCAGTATTTT.

This clonotype was picked up many times. This chain joins TRBV18 and TRBJ2-5; 9 bases map to TRBD1. V dropped 3 bases and J dropped 5; count of bases not matched to a gene: 10. The CDR3 is 16 amino acids. Germline V gene data show CDR1 as KGHSH and CDR2 as LQKENI. The CDR3 sequence: CASSPAIQTGGETQYF. CDR3 coding DNA: TGTGCCAGCTCACCCGCCATCCAGACAGGGGGGGAGACCCAGTACTTC.

The chain joins TRBV12-3 or TRBV12-4 to TRBJ1-5, with TRBD1 as a possible D gene (6 bases). This CDR3 has 17 residues. Trimming took 1 base from V and 2 from J, leaving 15 bases between them. CDR3 DNA: TGTGCCAGCAGTTTAGTCGGACAAGGGGGGGGCAATCAGCCCCAGCATTTT. Its translation is CASSLVGQGGGNQPQHF.

V is TRBV3-1 and J is TRBJ2-7; a weak D match, TRBD1 (5 bases). Trimming took 4 bases from V and 0 from J, leaving 10 bases between them. CDR1 and CDR2 (germline): LGHDT, YNNKEL (reference sequence). The CDR3 sequence is 14 residues long. In nucleotides, the CDR3 is TGTGCCAGCAGCCCCTCAGGGAACTCCTACGAGCAGTACTTC. Amino acids: CASSPSGNSYEQYF.

The V gene is TRBV29-1, the J gene TRBJ2-2; D gene ambiguous. CDR3 length: 12 amino acids. The germline gives CDR1 SQVTM, CDR2 ANQGSEA. Trimming stripped 7 bases from V and 5 bases from J, with 11 bases between. CDR3: CSGRLPTGELFF. The CDR3 DNA follows: TGCAGCGGACGGCTCCCGACCGGGGAGCTGTTTTTT.

This chain uses TRBV3-1 with TRBJ2-5; no firm D call. The germline gives CDR1 LGHDT, CDR2 YNNKEL (reference sequence). V lost 2 bases and J lost 5, with 9 bases in between. The CDR3 is 13 residues long. CDR3 coding DNA: TGTGCCAGCAGCCAACGATGGTCTGAGACCCAGTACTTC. Translating gives CASSQRWSETQYF.

This clonotype has more than one count but fewer than ten. The CDR3 nucleotides read TGTGCCAGCAGCTTAGTGAGGGCAGAACACGCTTTCTTT. Its translation: CASSLVRAEHAFF. The V gene is TRBV7-9, the J gene TRBJ1-1; D is undetermined. Between the trimmed V and J ends, which lost 1 base and 11 bases, there was a span of 14 bases. Germline V gene sequence: CDR1 SEHNR, CDR2 FQNEAQ (reference sequence). The CDR3 spans 13 residues. The full variable domain, completed using reference TRBV7-9 and TRBJ1-1, is DTGVSQNPRHKITKRGQNVTFRCDPISEHNRLYWYRQTLGQGPEFLTYFQNEAQLEKSRLLSDRFSAERPKGSFSTLEIQRTEQGDSAMYLCASSLVRAEHAFFGQGTRLTVV.

This clonotype was counted only a few times. The V call is TRBV6-5, the J call TRBJ2-1; 10 positions agree with TRBD2. There are 17 residues in the CDR3. Germline V gene data show CDR1 as MNHEY and CDR2 as SVGAGI. V was pared by 0 bases and J by 4 bases, with 6 bases of the junction left unmatched. CDR3 residues: CASSYSAGTSVYNEQFF. The CDR3 DNA follows: TGTGCCAGCAGTTACTCGGCTGGGACTAGCGTATACAATGAGCAGTTCTTC.

The V and J genes are TRBV20-1 and TRBJ2-7; D might be TRBD2 (5 bases). The CDR3 extends over 13 amino acids. CDR1 and CDR2 from the germline V gene are DFQATT and SNEGSKA (reference sequence). V was clipped by 4 bases and J by 3 bases, with 13 bases between them. The CDR3 loop is CSANYEGSYEQYF. CDR3 nucleotide sequence: TGCAGTGCTAATTACGAAGGGAGCTACGAGCAGTACTTC.

This clonotype was recorded at least ten times. The V and J genes are TRBV7-8 and TRBJ2-7, with D uncertain. This CDR3 is 14 amino acids long. Germline assignment: CDR1 SGHVS and CDR2 FQNEAQ. Trimming took 1 base from V and 0 from J, leaving 7 bases between them. The CDR3 coding sequence is TGTGCCAGCAGCTTAGGGGCGGTCTCCTACGAGCAGTACTTC. Protein product: CASSLGAVSYEQYF.

In its sample, this clonotype was seen many times. The DNA for the CDR3 is TGCAGCGGGACTAGCGGGGGGAGCACAGATACGCAGTATTTT. Translation gives CSGTSGGSTDTQYF. This chain links TRBV20-1 with TRBJ2-3, with 15 bases aligning to TRBD2. The germline V gene has CDR1 DFQATT and CDR2 SNEGSKA (reference sequence). The CDR3 sequence is 14 residues long.

This chain joins TRBV7-6 and TRBJ2-2; D possibly matches TRBD1 or TRBD2 (5 bases each). The germline CDR1 and CDR2 sequences are SGHVS and FNYEAQ. The CDR3 extends over 14 amino acids. V was trimmed by 6 bases and J by 8 bases, leaving 16 bases between them. The CDR3 here is CASRGLTGSGELFF. The CDR3 DNA sequence: TGTGCCAGCAGAGGACTTACAGGTTCGGGGGAGCTGTTTTTT.

This clonotype was counted a few times. The chain carries TRBV3-1 and TRBJ2-1, with a possible D match to TRBD2 (5 bases). CDR3 length: 14 residues. Trimming pared 5 bases from V and 3 bases from J, leaving 11 bases between. CDR1 LGHDT and CDR2 YNNKEL come from the germline V gene (reference sequence). The DNA for the CDR3 is TGTGCCAGCAGCTTTACTAGGTTCTACAATGAGCAGTTCTTC. This codes for CASSFTRFYNEQFF.

This clonotype was recorded at least ten times. The gene calls are TRBV5-1 and TRBJ2-3; possible D gene TRBD1, 6 bases. V lost 6 bases to trimming and J lost 4 bases, with 18 bases between them. This CDR3 is 15 amino acids long. Looked up from germline, CDR1 is SGHRS and CDR2 is YFSETQ. The CDR3 loop reads CASKSHREAADTQYF. The CDR3 region has the DNA TGCGCCAGCAAGTCCCACAGGGAAGCAGCAGATACGCAGTATTTT.

The genes are TRBV30 and TRBJ1-2; D not certain. Per germline, CDR1 GTSNPN and CDR2 SVGIG (reference sequence). V lost 0 bases, J lost 0 bases, and 11 bases lay in between. The CDR3 has 15 amino acids. CDR3: CAWSVGRVANYGYTF. The CDR3 DNA reads TGTGCCTGGAGTGTCGGACGAGTAGCTAACTATGGCTACACCTTC. Combining the CDR3 with reference TRBV30 and TRBJ1-2 gives the whole variable domain SQTIHQWPATLVQPVGSPLSLECTVEGTSNPNLYWYRQAAGRGLQLLFYSVGIGQISSEVPQNLSASRPQDRQFILSSKKLLLSDSGFYLCAWSVGRVANYGYTFGSGTRLTVV.